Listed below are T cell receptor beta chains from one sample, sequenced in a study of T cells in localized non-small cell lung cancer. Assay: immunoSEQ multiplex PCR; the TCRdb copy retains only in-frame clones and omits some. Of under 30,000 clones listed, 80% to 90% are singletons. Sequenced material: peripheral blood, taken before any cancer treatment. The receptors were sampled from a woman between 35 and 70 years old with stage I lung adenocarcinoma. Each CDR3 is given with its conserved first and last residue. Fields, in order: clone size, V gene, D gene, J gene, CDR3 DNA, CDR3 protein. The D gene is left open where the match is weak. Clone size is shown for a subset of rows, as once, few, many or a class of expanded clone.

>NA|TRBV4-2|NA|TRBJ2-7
TGTGCCAGCAGCCAAGACCCGGGAGCCTCCTACGAGCAGTACTTC
CASSQDPGASYEQYF
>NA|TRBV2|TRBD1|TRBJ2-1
TGTGCCAGCAGCCATAGACAGGGACCCTACAATGAGCAGTTCTTC
CASSHRQGPYNEQFF
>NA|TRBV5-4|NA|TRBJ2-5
TGTGCCAGCAGCGCCCCGGGAGAGACCCAGTACTTC
CASSAPGETQYF
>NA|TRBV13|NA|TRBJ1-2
TGTGCCAGCAGCTCCCCGGGGGCGGGGGAGCATGGCTACACCTTC
CASSSPGAGEHGYTF
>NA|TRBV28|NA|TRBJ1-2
TGTGCCAGCAGTTCCCCGGGCAGGTTGGTCACCTTC
CASSSPGRLVTF
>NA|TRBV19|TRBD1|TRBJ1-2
TGTGCCAGTCATTCAGGGGGTGACGGCTACACCTTC
CASHSGGDGYTF
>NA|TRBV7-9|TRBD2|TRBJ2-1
TGTGCCAGAGGTAGCGGGGGGAACAATGAGCAGTTCTTC
CARGSGGNNEQFF
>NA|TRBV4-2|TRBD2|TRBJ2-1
TGTGCCAGCAGCCAAGGACGGACTAGCGGGAGTGGTGAGCAGTTCTTC
CASSQGRTSGSGEQFF
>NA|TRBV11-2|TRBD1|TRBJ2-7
TGTGCCAGCAGCTTAACAGGGGGCTACGAGCAGTACTTC
CASSLTGGYEQYF
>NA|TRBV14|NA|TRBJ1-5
TGTGCCAGCAGCCAGGGGGACAATCAGCCCCAGCATTTT
CASSQGDNQPQHF
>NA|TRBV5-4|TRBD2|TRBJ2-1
TGTGCCAGCAGCCTTGGTAGCGGGAGGGCTAGTGAGCAGTTCTTC
CASSLGSGRASEQFF
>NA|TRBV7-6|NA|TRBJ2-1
TGTGCCAGCAGCTTAGTTGTGGGGGAGGTCTACAATGAGCAGTTCTTC
CASSLVVGEVYNEQFF
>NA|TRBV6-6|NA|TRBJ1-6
TGTGCCAGCAGTTACAAGGGGATAGAGACACCCCTCCACTTT
CASSYKGIETPLHF
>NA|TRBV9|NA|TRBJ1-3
TGTGCCAGCAGCGTAGAGGAGGGGAGAGGAAACACCATATATTTT
CASSVEEGRGNTIYF
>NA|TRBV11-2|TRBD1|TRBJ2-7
TGTGCCAGCAGCCCGGGGACAGGTTATTACGAGCAGTACTTC
CASSPGTGYYEQYF
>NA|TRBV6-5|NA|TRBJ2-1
TGTGCCAGCAGTTATTCCCCCCTAGCCAACAATGAGCAGTTCTTC
CASSYSPLANNEQFF
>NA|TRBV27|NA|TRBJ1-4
TGTGCCAGCAGCCGGTCCCCCTCTGAAAAACTGTTTTTT
CASSRSPSEKLFF
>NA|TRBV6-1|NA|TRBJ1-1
TGTGCCAGCAGTGAAGGGCCCGGGGTTCATACTGAAGCTTTCTTT
CASSEGPGVHTEAFF
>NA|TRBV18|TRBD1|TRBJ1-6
TGTGCCAGCTCACCGGACAGGGATTCACCCCTCCACTTT
CASSPDRDSPLHF
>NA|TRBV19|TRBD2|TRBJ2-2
TGTGCCAGTAGTCGGTTGGGGCCTAGCGGGAGTTGGACCGGGGAGCTGTTTTTT
CASSRLGPSGSWTGELFF
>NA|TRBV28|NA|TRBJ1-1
TGTGCCAGCAGCACTCCACAGGTTATGTGGACTGAAGCTTTCTTT
CASSTPQVMWTEAFF
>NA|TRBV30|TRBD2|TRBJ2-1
TGTGCCTGGGGACCGGGACTAGCGGGAGTCGATGAGCAGTTCTTC
CAWGPGLAGVDEQFF
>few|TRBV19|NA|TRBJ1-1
TGTGCCAGTAGTATTGTTTCAGCATCGAACACTGAAGCTTTCTTT
CASSIVSASNTEAFF
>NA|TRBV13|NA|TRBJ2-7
TGTGCCAGCAGCTTAGGGGTCCCAAGCTCCTACGAGCAGTACTTC
CASSLGVPSSYEQYF
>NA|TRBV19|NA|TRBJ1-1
TGTGCCAGTAGTGAACAGGGAGTCACTGAAGCTTTCTTT
CASSEQGVTEAFF
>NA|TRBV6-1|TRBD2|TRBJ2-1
TGTGCCACCGGCCAGATGACTAGCGGGGACAATGAGCAGTTCTTC
CATGQMTSGDNEQFF
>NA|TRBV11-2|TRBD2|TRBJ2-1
TGTGCCAGCAGCAGGGAGGGGAATGAGCAGTTCTTC
CASSREGNEQFF
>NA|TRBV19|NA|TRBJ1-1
TGTGCCAGTAGTGCGGACGACTACACTGAAGCTTTCTTT
CASSADDYTEAFF
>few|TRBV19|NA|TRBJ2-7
TGTGCCAGTAGTTCCAACAGGGAGTCCTACGAGCAGTACTTC
CASSSNRESYEQYF
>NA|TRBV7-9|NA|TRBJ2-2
TGTGCCAGCAGCCCGAGATCGTCGGCATGGGCCGGGGAGCTGTTTTTT
CASSPRSSAWAGELFF
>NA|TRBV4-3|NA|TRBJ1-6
TGCGCCAGCAGCCCACAGGGAATCTCCTATAATTCACCCCTCCACTTT
CASSPQGISYNSPLHF
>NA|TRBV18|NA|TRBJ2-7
TGTGCCAGCTCACCAAATCTGGTTATGTCGGACTACGAGCAGTACTTC
CASSPNLVMSDYEQYF
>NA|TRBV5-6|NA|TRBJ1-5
TGTGCCAGCAGCTTATCATCCGAAGGGGGTAGCAATCAGCCCCAGCATTTT
CASSLSSEGGSNQPQHF
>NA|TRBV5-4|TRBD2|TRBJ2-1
TGTGCCAGCAGCTTTAGGGGACTAGCGGGAGACAATGAGCAGTTCTTC
CASSFRGLAGDNEQFF
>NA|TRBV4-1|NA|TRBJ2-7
TGCGCCAGCAGCCAATGGGTACCCGGGACCTACGAGCAGTACTTC
CASSQWVPGTYEQYF
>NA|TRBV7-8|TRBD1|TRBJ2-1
TGTGCCAGCAGCTTCCCTAAGGGGACAGGGGACAATGAGCAGTTCTTC
CASSFPKGTGDNEQFF
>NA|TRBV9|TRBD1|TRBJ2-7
TGTGCCAGCAGCTTACAGGGGGGCTACGAGCAGTACTTC
CASSLQGGYEQYF
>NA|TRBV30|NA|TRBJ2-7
TGTGCCTGGAGTGTGGCGCCGCCCTACGAGCAGTACTTC
CAWSVAPPYEQYF
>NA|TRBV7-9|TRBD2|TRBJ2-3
TGTGCCAGCAGTTTACCTTCGACTAGCGGGGACACAGATACGCAGTATTTT
CASSLPSTSGDTDTQYF
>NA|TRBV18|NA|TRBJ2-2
TGTGCCAGCTCACCAGCGCAGACCCCGACCGGGGAGCTGTTTTTT
CASSPAQTPTGELFF
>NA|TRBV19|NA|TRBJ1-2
TGTGCCAGTAGTCTGGGGTCCCGACTAATAGATGGCTACACCTTC
CASSLGSRLIDGYTF
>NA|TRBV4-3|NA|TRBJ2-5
TGCGCCAGCAGCCAAGACCGAGGAGGGGTGGATAAGACCCAGTACTTC
CASSQDRGGVDKTQYF
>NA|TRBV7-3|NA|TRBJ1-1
TGTGCCAGCAGCCGGGACGTGAACACTGAAGCTTTCTTT
CASSRDVNTEAFF
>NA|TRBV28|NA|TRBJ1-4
TGTGCCAGCAGTTTAGGAACTATTAATGAAAAACTGTTTTTT
CASSLGTINEKLFF
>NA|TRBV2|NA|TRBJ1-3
TGTGCCAGCAGTGAAGCGGCCGGGTTATCTGGAAACACCATATATTTT
CASSEAAGLSGNTIYF
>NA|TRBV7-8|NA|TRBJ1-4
TGTGCCAGCAGCCATTCCGGGACTGTAGGGGAAAAACTGTTTTTT
CASSHSGTVGEKLFF
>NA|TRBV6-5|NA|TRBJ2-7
TGTGCCAGCAGCCTGGCGTCGGGAACCTACGAGCAGTACTTC
CASSLASGTYEQYF